This TCR beta chain was documented in a study of T cells after yellow fever vaccination. Turning to the study itself: For low cell numbers, libraries were made with SMART-Seq v4 Ultra Low Input. Study results and caveats: A secondary response was less intense yet reached its peak sooner, at day 5 versus 15.

This CDR3 comprises 19 residues. Trimming left V 4 bases short and J 1 base short, with 25 bases between. Per germline, CDR1 MGHRA and CDR2 YSYEKL. This clonotype was picked up a small number of times. MiXCR was run by TCRdb on the 5' RACE reads, yielding one entry per CDR3 protein. Here the sample spans some 100,000 distinct CDR3 sequences, approximately 8.4% being singletons. The chain carries TRBV4-1 and TRBJ1-2; no reliable D call. The clonotype was recovered from a man aged 18 to 30 who received the YFV17D yellow fever vaccine. Sequences were derived from CD8+ T cells not binding an NS4B(214-222) dextramer, sorted from PBMCs, sampled approximately 15 days after the first yellow fever vaccination. CDR3 loop: CASSPDPPPSFRNNYGYTF. CDR3 DNA sequence: TGCGCCAGCAGCCCGGACCCCCCACCGAGTTTCCGTAATAACTATGGCTACACCTTC.